The present T cell receptor (beta chain) was sequenced within a study of cytomegalovirus exposure and HLA in healthy donors. About the study: A prior study identified approximately 120 million unique TCR beta sequences from some 180 million T cells. Early released data had about 80 million unique TCRs, all coming from HLA-typed donors. Overall study findings and caveats: Prediction of most subjects' HLA-A and HLA-B alleles by TCR beta sequences was reportedly accurate. Listed as cytomegalovirus-associated were 150 to 200 TCR beta chains.

Primers for the PCR totalled 60 Vbeta and 13 Jbeta. Clones were read by immunoSEQ multiplex PCR, and TCRdb kept only the in-frame ones, dropping some. In the table there are under 200,000 clones, 75% of which are singletons. The CDR3 length is 13 residues. Germline V gives CDR1 SGHRS, CDR2 YFSETQ. The V end lost 7 bases, the J end lost 3 bases, and 13 bases lay between the germline ends. Notes on this clone: Its antigen is not identified.

The J gene is TRBJ1-1, the V gene TRBV5-1; D is perhaps TRBD1 (5 bases). This receptor was taken from a male donor in good health and CMV-seronegative. Sample: PBMCs. The CDR3 loop reads CASSTRGDTEAFF. In DNA, the CDR3 is TGCGCCAGCTCCACCCGGGGGGACACTGAAGCTTTCTTT. Variable domain in full (rest from reference TRBV5-1 and TRBJ1-1): KAGVTQTPRYLIKTRGQQVTLSCSPISGHRSVSWYQQTPGQGLQFLFEYFSETQRNKGNFPGRFSGRQFSNSRSEMNVSTLELGDSALYLCASSTRGDTEAFFGQGTRLTVV.